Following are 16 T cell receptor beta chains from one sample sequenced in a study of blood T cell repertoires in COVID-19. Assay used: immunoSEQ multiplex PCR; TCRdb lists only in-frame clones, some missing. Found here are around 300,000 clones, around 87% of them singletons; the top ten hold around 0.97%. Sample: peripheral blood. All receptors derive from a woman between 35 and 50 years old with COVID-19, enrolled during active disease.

The CDR3 sequence is CSASDLLSGEETQYF. The CDR3 DNA is TGCAGTGCTAGTGACCTCCTTAGCGGGGAAGAGACCCAGTACTTC. The chain employs TRBV20-1 and TRBJ2-5, with 8 bases that match TRBD2. J was trimmed by 3 bases and V by 3 bases; bases with no gene match: 9. Germline CDR1 DFQATT, CDR2 SNEGSKA (reference sequence). The CDR3 spans 15 residues.

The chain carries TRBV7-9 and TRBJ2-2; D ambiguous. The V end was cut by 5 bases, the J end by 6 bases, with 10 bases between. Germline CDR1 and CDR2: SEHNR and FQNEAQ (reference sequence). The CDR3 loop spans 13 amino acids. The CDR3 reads CASSPGRPGELFF. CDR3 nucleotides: TGTGCCAGCAGCCCAGGAAGGCCCGGGGAGCTGTTTTTT.

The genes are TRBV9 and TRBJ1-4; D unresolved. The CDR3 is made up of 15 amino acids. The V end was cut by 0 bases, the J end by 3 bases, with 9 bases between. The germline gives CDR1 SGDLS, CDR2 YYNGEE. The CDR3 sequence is CASSVDFGSNEKLFF. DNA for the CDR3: TGTGCCAGCAGCGTAGACTTTGGTTCTAATGAAAAACTGTTTTTT.

CDR3 DNA: TGTGCCAGCAGTTACTCGAGCAGTAGAGTCCGGCGGGCCTACGAGCAGTACTTC. Its protein is CASSYSSSRVRRAYEQYF. The chain has TRBV6-2 or TRBV6-3 and TRBJ2-7; tentative D call: TRBD2 (5 bases). Looked up from germline, CDR1 is MNHEY and CDR2 is SVGEGT. The CDR3 contains 18 residues. V gave up 0 bases and J gave up 2 bases, with 20 bases separating them.

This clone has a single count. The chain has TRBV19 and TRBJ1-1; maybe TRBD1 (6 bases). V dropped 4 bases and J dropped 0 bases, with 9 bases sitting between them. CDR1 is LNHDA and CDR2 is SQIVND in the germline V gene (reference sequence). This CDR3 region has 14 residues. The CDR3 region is CASSRTVVNTEAFF. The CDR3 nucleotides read TGTGCCAGTAGTAGGACAGTGGTGAACACTGAAGCTTTCTTT.

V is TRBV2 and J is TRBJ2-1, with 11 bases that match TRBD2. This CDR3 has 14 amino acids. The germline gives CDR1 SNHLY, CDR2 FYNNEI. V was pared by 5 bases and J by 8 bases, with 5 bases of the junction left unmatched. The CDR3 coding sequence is TGTGCCAGCAGTTCTAGCGGGGGGCTGGATGAGCAGTTCTTC. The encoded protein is CASSSSGGLDEQFF.

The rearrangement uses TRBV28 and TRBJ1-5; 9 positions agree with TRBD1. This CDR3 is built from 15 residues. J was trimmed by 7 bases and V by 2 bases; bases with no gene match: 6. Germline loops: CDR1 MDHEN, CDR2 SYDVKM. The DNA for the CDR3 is TGTGCCAGCAGTTTAACCGGGACAGGGCTACAGCCCCAGCATTTT. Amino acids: CASSLTGTGLQPQHF.

The CDR3 loop reads CASSVAPGLAYEQYF. The CDR3, as DNA: TGTGCCAGCAGCGTAGCCCCAGGACTTGCCTACGAGCAGTACTTC. The rearrangement joins TRBV9 to TRBJ2-7; a weak D match, TRBD2 (5 bases). From germline, CDR1 is SGDLS and CDR2 YYNGEE. Trimming stripped 0 bases from V and 2 bases from J, with 12 bases between. This CDR3 is built from 15 residues.

The CDR3 loop reads CASSVDGRGAPEAFF. The CDR3 nucleotides read TGTGCCAGCAGCGTAGATGGCAGGGGCGCCCCTGAAGCTTTCTTT. The chain has TRBV9 and TRBJ1-1; D may be TRBD1 (6 bases). The CDR3 runs to 15 residues. The germline V and J ends were trimmed by 0 bases and 6 bases, with 15 bases remaining between them. Germline CDR1 SGDLS, CDR2 YYNGEE. Complete variable domain (other parts from reference TRBV9 and TRBJ1-1): DSGVTQTPKHLITATGQRVTLRCSPRSGDLSVYWYQQSLDQGLQFLIQYYNGEERAKGNILERFSAQQFPDLHSELNLSSLELGDSALYFCASSVDGRGAPEAFFGQGTRLTVV.

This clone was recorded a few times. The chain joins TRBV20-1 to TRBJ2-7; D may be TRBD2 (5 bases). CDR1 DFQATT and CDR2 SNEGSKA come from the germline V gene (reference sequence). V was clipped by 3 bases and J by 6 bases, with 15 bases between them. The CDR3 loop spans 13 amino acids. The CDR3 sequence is CSASHPRDFEQYF. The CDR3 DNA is TGCAGTGCTAGTCACCCTCGGGATTTCGAGCAGTACTTC.

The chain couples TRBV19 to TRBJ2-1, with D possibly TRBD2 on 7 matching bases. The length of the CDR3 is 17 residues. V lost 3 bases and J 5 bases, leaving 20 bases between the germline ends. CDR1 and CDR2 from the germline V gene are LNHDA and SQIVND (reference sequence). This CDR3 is CASSIGGGGTWNNEQFF. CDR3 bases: TGTGCCAGTAGTATTGGGGGGGGCGGCACTTGGAACAATGAGCAGTTCTTC.

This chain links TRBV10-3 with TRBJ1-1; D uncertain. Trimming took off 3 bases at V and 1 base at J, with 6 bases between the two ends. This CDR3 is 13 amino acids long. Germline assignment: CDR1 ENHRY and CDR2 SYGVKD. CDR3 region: CAISDLANTEAFF. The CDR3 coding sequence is TGTGCCATCAGTGATTTAGCGAACACTGAAGCTTTCTTT.

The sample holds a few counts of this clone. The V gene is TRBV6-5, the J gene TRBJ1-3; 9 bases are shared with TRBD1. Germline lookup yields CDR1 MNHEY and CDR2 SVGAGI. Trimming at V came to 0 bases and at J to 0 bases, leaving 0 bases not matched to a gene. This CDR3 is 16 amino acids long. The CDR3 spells CASSYSTGGSGNTIYF. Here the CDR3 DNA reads TGTGCCAGCAGTTACTCGACAGGGGGCTCTGGAAACACCATATATTTT.

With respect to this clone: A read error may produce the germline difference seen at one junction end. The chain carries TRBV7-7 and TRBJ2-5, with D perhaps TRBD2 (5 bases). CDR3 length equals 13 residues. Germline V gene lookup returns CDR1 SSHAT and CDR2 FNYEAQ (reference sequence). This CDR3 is CASSFGAGETQYF. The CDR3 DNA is TGTGCTAGCAGCTTTGGTGCGGGAGAGACCCAGTACTTC.

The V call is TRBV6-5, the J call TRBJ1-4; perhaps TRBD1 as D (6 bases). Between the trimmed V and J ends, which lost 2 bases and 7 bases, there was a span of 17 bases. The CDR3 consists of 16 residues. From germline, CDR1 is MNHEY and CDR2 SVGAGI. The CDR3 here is CASSYLGAPGAEKLFF. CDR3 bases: TGTGCCAGCAGTTACCTTGGGGCCCCAGGGGCTGAAAAACTGTTTTTT.

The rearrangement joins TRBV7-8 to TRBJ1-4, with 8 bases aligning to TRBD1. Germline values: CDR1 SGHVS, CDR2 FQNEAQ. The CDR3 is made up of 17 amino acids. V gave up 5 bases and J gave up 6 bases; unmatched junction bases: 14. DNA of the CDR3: TGTGCCAGCAGCCTACCCCCACCGGGACAGGCTCATGAAAAACTGTTTTTT. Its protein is CASSLPPPGQAHEKLFF.